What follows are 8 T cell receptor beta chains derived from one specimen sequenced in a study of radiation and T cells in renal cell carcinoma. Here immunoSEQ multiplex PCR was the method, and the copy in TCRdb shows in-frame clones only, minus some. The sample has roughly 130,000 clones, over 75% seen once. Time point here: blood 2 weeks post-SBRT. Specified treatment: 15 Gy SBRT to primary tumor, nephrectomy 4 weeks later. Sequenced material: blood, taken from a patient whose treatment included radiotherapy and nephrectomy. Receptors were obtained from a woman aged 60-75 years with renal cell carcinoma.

CDR3 in DNA: TGTGCCAGCTCACCCGGGACAGGGGCCTCCTACGAGCAGTACTTC. Its translation is CASSPGTGASYEQYF. V usage is TRBV18 and J usage is TRBJ2-7, with TRBD1 matching over 10 bases. The CDR3 spans 15 residues. With V trimmed by 3 bases and J by 0 bases, 2 bases remained unmatched. Per germline, CDR1 KGHSH and CDR2 LQKENI.

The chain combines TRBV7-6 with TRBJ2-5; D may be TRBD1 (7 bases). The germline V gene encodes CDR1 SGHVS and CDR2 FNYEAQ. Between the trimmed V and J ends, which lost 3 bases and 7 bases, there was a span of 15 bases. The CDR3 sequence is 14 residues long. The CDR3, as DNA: TGTGCCAGCAGCTTCCAGGAGGGGGCTGTGACCCAGTACTTC. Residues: CASSFQEGAVTQYF.

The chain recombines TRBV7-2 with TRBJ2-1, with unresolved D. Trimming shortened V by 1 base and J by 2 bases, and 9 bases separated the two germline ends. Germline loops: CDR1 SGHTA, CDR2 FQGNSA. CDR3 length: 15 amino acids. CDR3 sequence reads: CASSLGDLAYNEQFF. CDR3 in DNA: TGTGCCAGCAGCTTAGGAGACTTAGCCTACAATGAGCAGTTCTTC.

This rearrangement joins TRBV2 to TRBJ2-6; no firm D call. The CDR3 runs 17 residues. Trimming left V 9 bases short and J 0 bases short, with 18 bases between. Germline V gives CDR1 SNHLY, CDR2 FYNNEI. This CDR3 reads CASWWAGTYSGANVLTF. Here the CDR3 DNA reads TGTGCCAGTTGGTGGGCAGGTACATACTCTGGGGCCAACGTCCTGACTTTC. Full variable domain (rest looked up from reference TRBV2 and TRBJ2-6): EPEVTQTPSHQVTQMGQEVILRCVPISNHLYFYWYRQILGQKVEFLVSFYNNEISEKSEIFDDQFSVERPDGSNFTLKIRSTKLEDSAMYFCASWWAGTYSGANVLTFGAGSRLTVL.

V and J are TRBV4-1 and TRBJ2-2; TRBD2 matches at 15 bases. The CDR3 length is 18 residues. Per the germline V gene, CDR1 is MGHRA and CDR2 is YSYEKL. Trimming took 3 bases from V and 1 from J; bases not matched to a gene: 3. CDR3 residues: CASSQGLAGGMNTGELFF. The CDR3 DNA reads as TGCGCCAGCAGCCAGGGACTAGCGGGGGGCATGAACACCGGGGAGCTGTTTTTT.

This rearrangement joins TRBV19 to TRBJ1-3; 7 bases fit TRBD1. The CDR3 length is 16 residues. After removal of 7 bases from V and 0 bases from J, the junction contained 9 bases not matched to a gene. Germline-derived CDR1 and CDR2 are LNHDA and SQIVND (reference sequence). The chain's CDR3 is CASILPTGISGNTIYF. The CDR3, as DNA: TGTGCCAGTATCCTTCCGACAGGGATCTCTGGAAACACCATATATTTT.

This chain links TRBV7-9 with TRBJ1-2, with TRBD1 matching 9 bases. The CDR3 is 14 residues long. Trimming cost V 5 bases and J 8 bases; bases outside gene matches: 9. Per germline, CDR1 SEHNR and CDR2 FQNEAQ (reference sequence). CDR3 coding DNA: TGTGCCAGCAGCCCCCGGACAGGGGATCGCGGCTACACCTTC. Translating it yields CASSPRTGDRGYTF.

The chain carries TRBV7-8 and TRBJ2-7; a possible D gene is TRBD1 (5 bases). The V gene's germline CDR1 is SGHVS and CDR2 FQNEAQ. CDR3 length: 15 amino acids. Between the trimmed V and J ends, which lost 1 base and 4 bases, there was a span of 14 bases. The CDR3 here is CASSLGFSGQYEQYF. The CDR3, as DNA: TGTGCCAGCAGCTTAGGGTTCTCAGGGCAGTACGAGCAGTACTTC.